The 22 T cell receptor beta chains presented below share a single source sample, sequenced in a study of blood T cells in healthy people across ages (dated by TCRdb to between 2014 and 2016). Libraries came from 5' RACE. The listed sequencing device is Illumina HiSeq 2500. A second PCR of about 6 to 11 cycles was run with a J-beta primer mix and a sample-barcoded 5' primer. TCRdb trimmed public reads at Q25 via fastp, called clones via MiXCR and kept in-frame beta chains. Rows matching on CDR3 protein sequence are summarized as one entry with the most common DNA and genes. Here the sample has some 850,000 distinct CDR3 sequences; 20% to 30% occur a single time. The ten top clones hold under 3% of the sample. The sample was also linked to a second study, of T cells of mothers and their children.

The specimen sequenced was blood. Every receptor here comes from a boy between 5 and 17 years old in good health.

The chain couples TRBV11-2 to TRBJ1-5; D possibly corresponds to TRBD1 (5 bases). V gave up 5 bases and J gave up 7 bases, with 12 bases separating them. The CDR3 contains 13 residues. Germline V CDR1 and CDR2: SGHAT, FQNNGV. CDR3 amino acids: CASSPGMEQPQHF. CDR3 coding DNA: TGTGCCAGCAGCCCAGGGATGGAACAGCCCCAGCATTTT.

This rearrangement joins TRBV12-3 or TRBV12-4 to TRBJ2-1, with TRBD2 matching over 7 bases. Near its end, the DNA agrees better with TRBJ2-7, so the J call may be wrong. This CDR3 contains 15 residues. The CDR3 sequence is CASSLRGVVSYEQYF. CDR3 bases: TGTGCCAGCAGTTTACGGGGGGTTGTTTCCTACGAGCAGTACTTC.

The chain uses TRBV20-1 and TRBJ2-1; 14 positions agree with TRBD2. The J call is doubtful: the DNA matches TRBJ2-7 better. Germline V gene sequence: CDR1 DFQATT, CDR2 SNEGSKA (reference sequence). This CDR3 has 15 residues. CDR3 sequence reads: CSATGLAGGEDEQYF. The CDR3 bases are TGCAGTGCCACCGGACTAGCGGGGGGCGAGGACGAGCAGTACTTC.

The V gene is TRBV28, the J gene TRBJ1-1; D possibly corresponds to TRBD1 (6 bases). Germline assignment: CDR1 MDHEN and CDR2 SYDVKM. There are 14 residues in the CDR3. The V end lost 10 bases, the J end lost 5 bases, and 20 bases lay between the germline ends. CDR3 bases: TGTGCCACCTATGTCCAAGGGGGAGAGACTGAAGCTTTCTTT. Translated, it gives CATYVQGGETEAFF.

This clonotype came up a few times. V and J are TRBV7-2 and TRBJ2-2, with D maybe TRBD2 (5 bases). CDR3 length: 19 amino acids. Trimming left V 5 bases short and J 1 base short, with 23 bases between. Germline V CDR1 and CDR2: SGHTA, FQGNSA. The CDR3 region is CASSLPRRHLRENTGELFF. The DNA of the CDR3 is TGTGCCAGCAGCCTTCCCAGGAGGCACTTACGTGAGAACACCGGGGAGCTGTTTTTT. Supplemented by reference TRBV7-2 and TRBJ2-2, the full variable domain reads GAGVSQSPSNKVTEKGKDVELRCDPISGHTALYWYRQSLGQGLEFLIYFQGNSAPDKSGLPSDRFSAERTGGSVSTLTIQRTQQEDSAVYLCASSLPRRHLRENTGELFFGEGSRLTVL.

The chain combines TRBV28 with TRBJ2-1; tentatively, D is TRBD2 (5 bases). V lost 6 bases and J lost 4, with 13 bases in between. From germline, CDR1 is MDHEN and CDR2 SYDVKM. This CDR3 is 14 amino acids long. DNA of the CDR3: TGTGCCAGCAGCCCCTCACGAGGGTACAATGAGCAGTTCTTC. It translates to CASSPSRGYNEQFF.

This clonotype was counted only a few times. The chain is built from TRBV6-1 and TRBJ1-5, with 7 bases matching TRBD1. The CDR3 length is 17 residues. Germline lookup yields CDR1 MNHNS and CDR2 SASEGT. J lost 4 bases, V lost 6 bases, and 15 bases had no gene match. The CDR3 DNA reads TGTGCCAGCAGACCTACGGCGGGGGCAGGGGGAAATCAGCCCCAGCATTTT. This gives the protein CASRPTAGAGGNQPQHF.

V gene TRBV7-9 combines with J gene TRBJ2-5; 8 bases match TRBD1. V was pared by 5 bases and J by 5 bases, with 7 bases of the junction left unmatched. The CDR3 has 14 residues. Germline V gene lookup returns CDR1 SEHNR and CDR2 FQNEAQ (reference sequence). CDR3 DNA: TGTGCCAGCAGCACAGTCGACAGGGGCGAGACCCAGTACTTC. Its translation: CASSTVDRGETQYF.

This rearrangement joins TRBV2 to TRBJ2-2, with 7 bases matching TRBD2. This CDR3 is 16 amino acids long. The germline gives CDR1 SNHLY, CDR2 FYNNEI. With 6 bases clipped from V and 6 bases from J, the junction kept 13 bases outside the gene matches. CDR3 nucleotides: TGTGCCAGCAGCGCCCTCGGGCGGGGGATTTCCGGGGAGCTGTTTTTT. This translates into CASSALGRGISGELFF.

The chain joins TRBV13 to TRBJ2-4; D possibly corresponds to TRBD1 (5 bases). This CDR3 has 15 amino acids. The V end lost 2 bases, the J end lost 8 bases, and 16 bases lay between the germline ends. CDR1 and CDR2 (germline): PRHDT, FYEKMQ (reference sequence). CDR3 in amino acids: CASSLTPQGGDIQYF. The CDR3 region has the DNA TGTGCCAGCAGCTTAACCCCCCAGGGTGGGGACATTCAGTACTTC. Combining the CDR3 with reference TRBV13 and TRBJ2-4 gives the whole variable domain AAGVIQSPRHLIKEKRETATLKCYPIPRHDTVYWYQQGPGQDPQFLISFYEKMQSDKGSIPDRFSAQQFSDYHSELNMSSLELGDSALYFCASSLTPQGGDIQYFGAGTRLSVL.

This clonotype was detected a few times. V usage is TRBV20-1 and J usage is TRBJ2-1, with D perhaps assigned TRBD1 or TRBD2 (5 bases each). The CDR3 consists of 15 residues. CDR1 is DFQATT and CDR2 is SNEGSKA in the germline V gene (reference sequence). V lost 0 bases and J lost 5, with 14 bases in between. Here the CDR3 reads CSARDFSGANNEQFF. The CDR3 DNA follows: TGCAGTGCTAGAGATTTCTCCGGGGCTAACAATGAGCAGTTCTTC.

The chain recombines TRBV12-3 or TRBV12-4 with TRBJ2-6; D uncertain. Trimming pared 4 bases from V and 2 bases from J, leaving 12 bases between. This CDR3 contains 16 residues. DNA of the CDR3: TGTGCCAGCAGTTCGAGACAATCTCCTGGGGCCAACGTCCTGACTTTC. Protein sequence: CASSSRQSPGANVLTF.

The rearrangement links TRBV7-7 to TRBJ2-3; possibly TRBD1 for D (5 bases). Trimming pared 5 bases from V and 3 bases from J, leaving 12 bases between. Germline V gives CDR1 SSHAT, CDR2 FNYEAQ (reference sequence). The CDR3 has 14 amino acids. The CDR3 DNA is TGTGCCAGCAGCCCCCTCAGGGTAACAGATACGCAGTATTTT. This encodes CASSPLRVTDTQYF. Supplemented by reference TRBV7-7 and TRBJ2-3, the full variable domain reads GAGVSQSPRYKVTKRGQDVTLRCDPISSHATLYWYQQALGQGPEFLTYFNYEAQPDKSGLPSDRFSAERPEGSISTLTIQRTEQRDSAMYRCASSPLRVTDTQYFGPGTRLTVL.

The CDR3 loop reads CASSQEEAGASYEQYF. CDR3 sequence (DNA): TGCGCCAGCAGCCAAGAAGAAGCGGGGGCCTCCTACGAGCAGTACTTC. The rearrangement joins TRBV4-3 to TRBJ2-7; TRBD2 matches 8 bases. CDR3 length equals 16 residues. The V gene's germline CDR1 is LGHNA and CDR2 YSLEER. V shed 0 bases, J shed 0 bases, and the junction held 4 bases outside the gene matches.

CDR3 in amino acids: CASSPRGWYEQYF. CDR3 DNA: TGTGCCAGCAGCCCCCGGGGGTGGTACGAGCAGTACTTC. This chain uses TRBV3-1 with TRBJ2-5; possibly TRBD2 for D (6 bases). The DNA end is a closer match to TRBJ2-7, so the J assignment may be wrong. The CDR3 is 13 amino acids. Germline-derived CDR1 and CDR2 are LGHDT and YNNKEL (reference sequence).

This clonotype was seen a handful of times. This chain links TRBV12-3 or TRBV12-4 with TRBJ1-2, with 8 bases aligning to TRBD1. Losses at the gene ends were 6 bases for V and 6 bases for J; bases not matched to a gene: 6. This CDR3 region has 13 residues. CDR3 nucleotides: TGTGCCAGCAGGCCGGACAGGGTAGATGGCTACACCTTC. Protein: CASRPDRVDGYTF.

This clonotype was observed a few times. The rearrangement joins TRBV25-1 to TRBJ1-2; D may be TRBD1 (5 bases). The CDR3 totals 17 residues. Trimming shortened V by 5 bases and J by 7 bases, and 26 bases separated the two germline ends. CDR1 MGHDK and CDR2 SYGVNS come from the germline V gene. The CDR3 sequence is CASSSHGSRAQSSGYTF. Here the CDR3 DNA reads TGTGCCAGCAGTTCACATGGGAGCAGGGCACAGTCATCTGGCTACACCTTC.

The J gene is TRBJ2-1, the V gene TRBV7-3; 10 bases agree with TRBD2. The V and J ends lost 1 base and 7 bases, in that order; junction bases with no gene match: 4. The germline gives CDR1 SGHTA, CDR2 FQGTGA. This CDR3 region has 15 residues. In DNA, the CDR3 is TGTGCCAGCAGCTTAATTCTAGCGGGAGTTAATGAGCAGTTCTTC. Translating gives CASSLILAGVNEQFF.

V usage is TRBV3-1 and J usage is TRBJ2-5; D is possibly TRBD2 (5 bases). The CDR3 consists of 13 residues. V lost 1 base to trimming and J lost 5 bases, with 8 bases between them. Germline CDR1 LGHDT, CDR2 YNNKEL (reference sequence). The CDR3 region is CASSQGTWETQYF. CDR3 nucleotides: TGTGCCAGCAGCCAAGGGACTTGGGAGACCCAGTACTTC.

At least ten counts were recorded for this clonotype. The chain combines TRBV20-1 with TRBJ2-7; possibly TRBD1 or TRBD2 for D (5 bases each). This CDR3 region has 14 residues. Between the trimmed V and J ends, which lost 0 bases and 6 bases, there was a span of 15 bases. Germline CDR1 reads DFQATT; CDR2 reads SNEGSKA (reference sequence). The CDR3 coding sequence is TGCAGTGCTAGAGATTTCGGGACCGCCGGCGAGCAGTACTTC. Amino acid sequence: CSARDFGTAGEQYF.

This clonotype was detected a few times. The chain is built from TRBV11-2 and TRBJ2-1, with 10 bases aligning to TRBD2. Matching the DNA end better, TRBJ2-5 makes the J call doubtful. The CDR3 length is 17 residues. Germline-derived CDR1 and CDR2 are SGHAT and FQNNGV. CDR3 sequence (DNA): TGTGCCAGCAGCTCCGAGGCTAGCGGGGGCCCGGGGGAGACCCAGTACTTC. Its translation is CASSSEASGGPGETQYF.

The chain uses TRBV15 and TRBJ1-4; 8 bases are shared with TRBD1. The CDR3 extends over 15 amino acids. The J segment lost 8 bases and the V segment lost 4 bases, leaving 9 bases of the junction unmatched. Germline V lookup: CDR1 LNHNV, CDR2 YYDKDF (reference sequence). The CDR3 DNA reads as TGTGCCACCAGCACAGCGGACAGGGTGGACGAAAAACTGTTTTTT. Translating it yields CATSTADRVDEKLFF.